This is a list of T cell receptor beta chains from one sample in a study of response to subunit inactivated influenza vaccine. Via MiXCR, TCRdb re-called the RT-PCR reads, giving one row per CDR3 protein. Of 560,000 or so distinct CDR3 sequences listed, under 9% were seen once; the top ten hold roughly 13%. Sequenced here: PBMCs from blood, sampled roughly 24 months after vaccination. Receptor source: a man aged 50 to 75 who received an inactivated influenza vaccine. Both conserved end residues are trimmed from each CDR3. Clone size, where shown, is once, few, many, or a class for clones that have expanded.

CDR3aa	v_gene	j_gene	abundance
ASSLESGNLNEQF	TRBV7-2	TRBJ2-1	many
SAMGGLNTQY	TRBV29-1	TRBJ2-3	NA
ATSDRSLGGRGSYNEQF	TRBV24-1	TRBJ2-1	NA
ASSPPTTNEQF	TRBV7-9	TRBJ2-1	few
ASNRNRNTGELF	TRBV14	TRBJ2-2	NA
SASTGTSGTGELF	TRBV20-1	TRBJ2-2	few
ASSSPKDSGRNGELF	TRBV11-1	TRBJ2-2	few
SASYSGLYNEQF	TRBV20-1	TRBJ2-1	many
ASSPLVSPVVLSGANVLT	TRBV27	TRBJ2-6	few
ATSDSDGGPYNEQF	TRBV24-1	TRBJ2-1	many
SGLTGSSEKLF	TRBV29-1	TRBJ1-4	few
ASSPRGLLRREQY	TRBV7-4	TRBJ2-7	many
AIREGLAGHEQF	TRBV10-3	TRBJ2-1	NA
ASSRTIDFFYGYT	TRBV12-3/TRBV12-4	TRBJ1-2	few
ASSLPPANEQF	TRBV7-6	TRBJ2-1	NA
ASSPRRGTGDTQY	TRBV9	TRBJ2-3	NA
ASGRTGTYTEAF	TRBV5-1	TRBJ1-1	few
ASSYSGVGEKLF	TRBV6-5	TRBJ1-4	NA
ASRPTGVGTDTQY	TRBV12-3/TRBV12-4	TRBJ2-3	NA
ASSWEGQANTGELF	TRBV5-5	TRBJ2-2	many
ASSLAGKDYGYT	TRBV7-9	TRBJ1-2	few
ASTRPGAEAF	TRBV5-1	TRBJ1-1	many
ASGSQEFNEQF	TRBV28	TRBJ2-1	few
SVGFFAGRTGELF	TRBV29-1	TRBJ2-2	NA
ASIERVGTDTQY	TRBV5-1	TRBJ2-3	many
ASSVVFYEQY	TRBV12-3/TRBV12-4	TRBJ2-7	NA
ASSGTSDDEQY	TRBV27	TRBJ2-7	few
ASSPPASGTNIQY	TRBV18	TRBJ2-4	NA
ASSLGPWTTSGVYNEQF	TRBV11-2	TRBJ2-1	few
SAGTGPNSPLH	TRBV29-1	TRBJ1-6	NA
AISESEGAGNEQF	TRBV10-3	TRBJ2-1	few
ASSLFWGGDYNEQF	TRBV12-3/TRBV12-4	TRBJ2-1	few
ASSDTPMNTEAF	TRBV5-1	TRBJ1-1	NA
ASSRQGSREKLF	TRBV27	TRBJ1-4	many
ATSRGTGYEQY	TRBV15	TRBJ2-7	many
ASRAGLGYEQY	TRBV7-9	TRBJ2-7	NA
ASSKLILTDTQY	TRBV9	TRBJ2-3	NA
ASRTVGTDTQY	TRBV6-1	TRBJ2-3	few
SVDVRTEETQY	TRBV29-1	TRBJ2-5	few
ASSLFGGPQETQY	TRBV7-2	TRBJ2-5	few
SADDSTEQF	TRBV20-1	TRBJ2-1	NA
ASSQGHSSSYNEQF	TRBV4-1	TRBJ2-1	many
SAREPRYGTDTQY	TRBV20-1	TRBJ2-3	many
ASSRRTGETQY	TRBV12-3/TRBV12-4	TRBJ2-5	many
ATSRDLETGPYEQY	TRBV15	TRBJ2-7	NA